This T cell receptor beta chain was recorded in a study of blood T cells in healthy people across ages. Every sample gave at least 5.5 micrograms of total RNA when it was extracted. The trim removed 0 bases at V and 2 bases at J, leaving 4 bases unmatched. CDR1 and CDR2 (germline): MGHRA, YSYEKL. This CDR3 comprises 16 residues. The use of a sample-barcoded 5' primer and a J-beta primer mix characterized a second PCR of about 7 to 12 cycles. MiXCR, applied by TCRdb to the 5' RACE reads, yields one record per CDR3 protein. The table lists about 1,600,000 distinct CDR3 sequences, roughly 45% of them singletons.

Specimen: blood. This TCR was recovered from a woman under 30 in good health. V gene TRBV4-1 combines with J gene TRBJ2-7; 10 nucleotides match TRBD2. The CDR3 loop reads CASSQDSGGGAYEQYF. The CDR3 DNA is TGCGCCAGCAGCCAAGACAGCGGGGGGGGCGCCTACGAGCAGTACTTC.